The 30 T cell receptor beta chains in this list originate from one sample, sequenced in a study of T cell changes during pregnancy in multiple sclerosis. The table came from immunoSEQ multiplex PCR; TCRdb's copy has only in-frame clones and leaves some out. Altogether around 50,000 clones are present, around 95% being singletons, with the ten largest covering around 6.4%. Sequencing was performed on CD8+ T cells from peripheral blood mononuclear cells, taken in the first trimester of pregnancy. Receptor source: a female donor with multiple sclerosis, enrolled in a pregnancy study.

This rearrangement joins TRBV4-2 to TRBJ2-1, with 8 bases matching TRBD2. The CDR3 is 18 amino acids. Germline V gene lookup returns CDR1 LGHNA and CDR2 YNFKEQ. V dropped 0 bases and J dropped 5; count of bases not matched to a gene: 12. For the CDR3, the DNA is TGTGCCAGCAGCCAAGACGGGCCGTTCCTAGCGGGTGACAATGAGCAGTTCTTC. This codes for CASSQDGPFLAGDNEQFF.

The chain has TRBV6-4 and TRBJ2-1, with 7 bases matching TRBD2. Germline V gene lookup returns CDR1 MRHNA and CDR2 SNTAGT. The CDR3 has 16 residues. After removal of 6 bases from V and 4 bases from J, the junction contained 12 bases not matched to a gene. DNA of the CDR3: TGTGCCAGCAGCCCGTATTCCAGCGGGGATTACAATGAGCAGTTCTTC. Translation: CASSPYSSGDYNEQFF.

The CDR3 DNA reads as TGTGCCAGCAGCCAAGGAAGGGGCGATGAGCAGTTCTTC. Its protein is CASSQGRGDEQFF. The chain couples TRBV4-2 to TRBJ2-1; a weak D match, TRBD1 (5 bases). The germline V gene has CDR1 LGHNA and CDR2 YNFKEQ. V was trimmed by 1 base and J by 8 bases, leaving 9 bases between them. The CDR3 has 13 residues.

This clone occurred once. The chain has TRBV25-1 and TRBJ1-1; a weak D match, TRBD1 (6 bases). The CDR3 is made up of 18 amino acids. The germline gives CDR1 MGHDK, CDR2 SYGVNS. The germline V and J ends were trimmed by 2 bases and 3 bases, with 22 bases remaining between them. CDR3 sequence: CASSEGGTGSFGDTEAFF. CDR3 bases: TGTGCCAGCAGTGAAGGCGGCACAGGGTCATTTGGGGACACTGAAGCTTTCTTT.

V usage is TRBV7-9 and J usage is TRBJ1-1, with D tentatively TRBD1 (6 bases). CDR1 is SEHNR and CDR2 is FQNEAQ in the germline V gene (reference sequence). V was shortened by 5 bases and J by 0 bases, with 13 bases between the two germline ends. This CDR3 contains 15 residues. The CDR3 here is CASSNGQLMNTEAFF. The CDR3, as DNA: TGTGCCAGCAGCAACGGACAGCTTATGAACACTGAAGCTTTCTTT. The whole variable domain, remainder taken from reference TRBV7-9 and TRBJ1-1, is DTGVSQNPRHKITKRGQNVTFRCDPISEHNRLYWYRQTLGQGPEFLTYFQNEAQLEKSRLLSDRFSAERPKGSFSTLEIQRTEQGDSAMYLCASSNGQLMNTEAFFGQGTRLTVV.

The gene calls are TRBV5-1 and TRBJ2-1; 7 nucleotides agree with TRBD2. Trimming removed 0 bases from V and 6 bases from J; junction bases left unmatched: 6. The CDR3 extends over 15 amino acids. Germline CDR1 reads SGHRS; CDR2 reads YFSETQ. CDR3 DNA: TGCGCCAGCAGCTTGGCGGGAGGTGGAACCAATGAGCAGTTCTTC. Protein: CASSLAGGGTNEQFF.

The V call is TRBV27, the J call TRBJ2-5, with D uncertain. The V gene's germline CDR1 is MNHEY and CDR2 SMNVEV (reference sequence). The CDR3 extends over 13 amino acids. V gave up 6 bases and J gave up 2 bases, with 10 bases separating them. CDR3: CASRASEQETQYF. CDR3 bases: TGTGCCAGCAGGGCCAGCGAGCAAGAGACCCAGTACTTC.

Note on this clone: Additional DNA sequences in this sample encode the identical CDR3. The DNA of the CDR3 is TGTGCCAGCAGTTGGGGAGGGAACACTGAAGCTTTCTTT. Its protein product is CASSWGGNTEAFF. The chain recombines TRBV27 with TRBJ1-1; D gene uncertain. Between the trimmed V and J ends, which lost 4 bases and 1 base, there was a span of 7 bases. The CDR3 loop spans 13 amino acids. Looked up from germline, CDR1 is MNHEY and CDR2 is SMNVEV (reference sequence).

The chain recombines TRBV30 with TRBJ1-2, with D uncertain. Germline lookup yields CDR1 GTSNPN and CDR2 SVGIG (reference sequence). The CDR3 has 14 amino acids. Between the trimmed V and J ends, which lost 5 bases and 1 base, there was a span of 14 bases. Here the CDR3 DNA reads TGTGCCTGGCTGAGTGGAGGAGGTAACTATGGCTACACCTTC. Translated, it gives CAWLSGGGNYGYTF.

The chain carries TRBV4-1 and TRBJ2-2; 15 bases line up with TRBD2. The V gene end was trimmed by 3 bases and the J gene end by 3 bases; junction bases not matched to a gene: 8. Germline V gene lookup returns CDR1 MGHRA and CDR2 YSYEKL. The CDR3 length is 19 residues. The CDR3 spells CASSQAGLAGGPDTGELFF. The CDR3 nucleotides read TGCGCCAGCAGCCAGGCAGGACTAGCGGGAGGGCCGGACACCGGGGAGCTGTTTTTT.

Regarding this clone: With a much larger clone just one base away, this may be a read error. The chain recombines TRBV5-4 with TRBJ1-1, with D uncertain. CDR1 SGHNT and CDR2 YYREEE come from the germline V gene (reference sequence). With 0 bases removed from V and 0 bases from J, the gap between germline ends came to 3 bases. This CDR3 comprises 13 residues. CDR3 sequence (DNA): TGTGCCAGCAGCTTGGGTATGAACACTGAAGCTTTCTTT. Translation: CASSLGMNTEAFF.

The chain is built from TRBV2 and TRBJ1-1, with 7 nucleotides matching TRBD1. CDR3 size: 13 residues. Germline V gene lookup returns CDR1 SNHLY and CDR2 FYNNEI. V lost 8 bases to trimming and J lost 1 base; unmatched junction nucleotides: 4. The CDR3 reads CASLTGWNTEAFF. The DNA for the CDR3 is TGTGCCAGCCTGACAGGGTGGAACACTGAAGCTTTCTTT.

The rearrangement joins TRBV7-9 to TRBJ1-1; D unclear. This CDR3 spans 16 amino acids. The ends were cut back, 5 bases at V and 0 bases at J, with 16 bases in the middle. Germline V gene sequence: CDR1 SEHNR, CDR2 FQNEAQ (reference sequence). CDR3 DNA sequence: TGTGCCAGCAGCGCCCCCCGTTGGCCGCTGAACACTGAAGCTTTCTTT. Translated: CASSAPRWPLNTEAFF. Full variable domain (rest looked up from reference TRBV7-9 and TRBJ1-1): DTGVSQNPRHKITKRGQNVTFRCDPISEHNRLYWYRQTLGQGPEFLTYFQNEAQLEKSRLLSDRFSAERPKGSFSTLEIQRTEQGDSAMYLCASSAPRWPLNTEAFFGQGTRLTVV.

V and J are TRBV30 and TRBJ2-5, with D possibly matching TRBD2 (6 bases). V dropped 3 bases and J dropped 2 bases, with 13 bases sitting between them. Looked up from germline, CDR1 is GTSNPN and CDR2 is SVGIG (reference sequence). The CDR3 sequence is 14 residues long. Written as DNA, the CDR3 is TGTGCCTGGAGCCTGGACTATGGGCAAGAGACCCAGTACTTC. It encodes CAWSLDYGQETQYF.

The gene calls are TRBV27 and TRBJ2-1; perhaps TRBD1 as D (5 bases). The CDR3 is 14 residues long. Germline values: CDR1 MNHEY, CDR2 SMNVEV (reference sequence). The V and J ends lost 7 bases and 6 bases respectively, with 16 bases between them. The chain's CDR3 is CASTAVGRGNEQFF. CDR3 bases: TGTGCCAGCACGGCCGTGGGGCGCGGCAATGAGCAGTTCTTC.

This chain uses TRBV28 with TRBJ2-7; 8 bases line up with TRBD1. The V segment lost 5 bases and the J segment 6 bases; nucleotides outside the gene matches: 6. Germline V gene sequence: CDR1 MDHEN, CDR2 SYDVKM. The CDR3 has 13 residues. In DNA, the CDR3 is TGTGCCAGCAGTACACAGGGGGTCGGCGAGCAGTACTTC. Its translation: CASSTQGVGEQYF.

The chain has TRBV7-8 and TRBJ2-2; 11 nucleotides align to TRBD2. Germline V CDR1 and CDR2: SGHVS, FQNEAQ. V gave up 5 bases and J gave up 4 bases; unmatched junction bases: 15. The CDR3 covers 19 residues. The DNA of the CDR3 is TGTGCCAGCAGCCCCCGTTATGAATCGACTAGCGGGGCCACCGGGGAGCTGTTTTTT. Residues: CASSPRYESTSGATGELFF.

The chain recombines TRBV6-1 with TRBJ2-7, with D tentatively TRBD2 (6 bases). V was trimmed by 8 bases and J by 5 bases, leaving 16 bases between them. The CDR3 runs to 13 residues. The germline V gene encodes CDR1 MNHNS and CDR2 SASEGT. CDR3 sequence: CASVIGGGNEQYF. For the CDR3, the DNA is TGTGCCAGCGTCATTGGGGGAGGTAACGAGCAGTACTTC.

The chain recombines TRBV25-1 with TRBJ1-1; the D is unclear. The germline V gene has CDR1 MGHDK and CDR2 SYGVNS. There are 12 residues in the CDR3. V lost 5 bases and J lost 1, with 5 bases in between. The CDR3 DNA reads TGTGCCAGCAGTCTAGGGAACACTGAAGCTTTCTTT. It encodes CASSLGNTEAFF.

The V gene is TRBV5-1, the J gene TRBJ2-3; TRBD2 agrees at 7 bases. V gave up 0 bases and J gave up 2 bases; unmatched junction bases: 3. The CDR3 is 15 amino acids. Germline V lookup: CDR1 SGHRS, CDR2 YFSETQ. The CDR3 DNA is TGCGCCAGCAGCTTGGGTCTAGCGGTCACAGATACGCAGTATTTT. This encodes CASSLGLAVTDTQYF.

This chain joins TRBV5-6 and TRBJ2-7; D not resolved. The CDR3 covers 14 residues. The V gene lost 1 base and the J gene lost 5 bases, with 13 bases spanning the gap. CDR1 and CDR2 (germline): SGHDT, YYEEEE. The CDR3 DNA follows: TGTGCCAGCAGCTTGAGTCAGGCGTTCAACGAGCAGTACTTC. It encodes CASSLSQAFNEQYF.

The J gene is TRBJ2-2, the V gene TRBV27; the D gene is possibly TRBD2 (5 bases). CDR3 length: 18 residues. Germline loops: CDR1 MNHEY, CDR2 SMNVEV (reference sequence). Trimming took 2 bases from V and 3 from J, leaving 19 bases between them. CDR3 protein: CASSLRRPGFTDTGELFF. As DNA, the CDR3 is TGTGCCAGCAGTTTACGGAGGCCTGGGTTCACCGACACCGGGGAGCTGTTTTTT.

This chain uses TRBV7-7 with TRBJ2-1, with TRBD2 identical over 7 bases. This CDR3 has 16 residues. The V gene end was trimmed by 1 base and the J gene end by 2 bases; junction bases not matched to a gene: 5. The germline V gene has CDR1 SSHAT and CDR2 FNYEAQ (reference sequence). The CDR3 DNA reads as TGTGCCAGCAGCTTAGGCCCACTAGCGCCCTACAATGAGCAGTTCTTC. This encodes CASSLGPLAPYNEQFF.

The gene calls are TRBV19 and TRBJ2-7; 7 nucleotides match TRBD2. V lost 8 bases, J lost 0 bases, and 7 bases stayed unmatched. There are 14 residues in the CDR3. The germline gives CDR1 LNHDA, CDR2 SQIVND (reference sequence). The CDR3 DNA follows: TGTGCCAGTGCCACAGCGGGGAGCTCCTACGAGCAGTACTTC. This encodes CASATAGSSYEQYF.

The chain carries TRBV27 and TRBJ2-3, with D hard to call. Germline V gene sequence: CDR1 MNHEY, CDR2 SMNVEV (reference sequence). The CDR3 contains 14 residues. V was clipped by 0 bases and J by 1 base, with 5 bases between them. CDR3 coding DNA: TGTGCCAGCAGTTTATCAGCTGGCACAGATACGCAGTATTTT. It is translated as CASSLSAGTDTQYF.

The chain has TRBV2 and TRBJ2-7, with TRBD1 matching 8 bases. This CDR3 spans 11 amino acids. Germline CDR1 reads SNHLY; CDR2 reads FYNNEI. V was pared by 4 bases and J by 13 bases, with 6 bases of the junction left unmatched. In DNA form, the CDR3 reads TGTGCCAGCAGTGCCGGACAGGGTTTTTACTTC. It encodes CASSAGQGFYF.

The chain uses TRBV10-2 and TRBJ1-5; 8 bases map to TRBD1. This CDR3 is 16 amino acids long. The germline CDR1 and CDR2 sequences are WSHSY and SAAADI. After removal of 3 bases from V and 2 bases from J, the junction contained 6 bases not matched to a gene. CDR3 loop: CASSEPQGARNQPQHF. The CDR3 nucleotides are TGCGCCAGCAGTGAACCCCAGGGGGCGCGCAATCAGCCCCAGCATTTT.

The genes are TRBV30 and TRBJ1-1, with a possible D match to TRBD1 (6 bases). V was pared by 1 base and J by 5 bases, with 14 bases between. The CDR3 totals 14 residues. From germline, CDR1 is GTSNPN and CDR2 SVGIG (reference sequence). CDR3 in amino acids: CAWSGTGYGTEAFF. In DNA form, the CDR3 reads TGTGCCTGGAGTGGTACAGGGTACGGGACTGAAGCTTTCTTT. Complete variable domain (other parts from reference TRBV30 and TRBJ1-1): SQTIHQWPATLVQPVGSPLSLECTVEGTSNPNLYWYRQAAGRGLQLLFYSVGIGQISSEVPQNLSASRPQDRQFILSSKKLLLSDSGFYLCAWSGTGYGTEAFFGQGTRLTVV.

Here the CDR3 DNA reads TGTGCCAGCCAAGATCCACTAGCGGGAGTAGCTACAGATACGCAGTATTTT. This codes for CASQDPLAGVATDTQYF. This rearrangement joins TRBV7-9 to TRBJ2-3, with 11 positions matching TRBD2. Germline CDR1 is SEHNR and CDR2 is FQNEAQ (reference sequence). The V gene end was trimmed by 8 bases and the J gene end by 3 bases; junction bases not matched to a gene: 13. CDR3 length equals 17 residues.

This chain links TRBV5-1 with TRBJ1-1, with D perhaps matching TRBD1 (5 bases). The germline gives CDR1 SGHRS, CDR2 YFSETQ. V was pared by 2 bases and J by 4 bases, with 18 bases between. The CDR3 length is 16 residues. CDR3 residues: CASSFKRGSNGTEAFF. The DNA of the CDR3 is TGCGCCAGCAGCTTTAAAAGGGGTAGTAATGGCACTGAAGCTTTCTTT.